These 14 T cell receptor beta chains share one sample of origin, sequenced in a study of T-cell reconstitution after alpha-beta-depleted transplantation in children. Overall study findings and caveats: T-cell counts and diversity at one year post-transplant came mainly from newly produced T cells.

Their cognate antigens are unknown. Unique molecular identifiers were incorporated when the TCRbeta library was constructed. TCRdb re-called the PCR reads with MiXCR, one entry per CDR3 protein. In the table there are about 300,000 distinct CDR3 sequences, around 7.3% of which are singletons. Here the sequenced sample was peripheral blood, taken 360 days after TCRalphabeta/CD19-depleted stem cell transplant. The receptor source for this set is a female patient between 2 and 10 years old who had a stem cell transplant for Fanconi anemia, so the T cells may come from the graft donor.

This clonotype was observed many times. This sequence joins TRBV25-1 and TRBJ1-6; TRBD1 agrees at 7 bases. Germline loops: CDR1 MGHDK, CDR2 SYGVNS. The CDR3 totals 15 residues. Losses at the gene ends were 4 bases for V and 9 bases for J; bases not matched to a gene: 9. The CDR3 is CASSGLTGIGSPLHF. The CDR3 nucleotides are TGTGCCAGCAGTGGACTGACAGGGATTGGTTCACCCCTCCACTTT.

Ten or more counts support this clonotype. The V and J genes are TRBV20-1 and TRBJ2-1, with 7 bases matching TRBD2. Germline assignment: CDR1 DFQATT and CDR2 SNEGSKA (reference sequence). The CDR3 consists of 13 residues. With 1 base clipped from V and 9 bases from J, the junction kept 6 bases outside the gene matches. The CDR3 reads CSARGAGRIEQFF. The DNA for the CDR3 is TGCAGTGCTAGAGGAGCGGGGCGGATTGAGCAGTTCTTC.

This clonotype was found many times. The CDR3 loop is CSVAVGARETQYF. DNA for the CDR3: TGCAGCGTTGCGGTAGGGGCGCGGGAGACCCAGTACTTC. The V and J genes are TRBV29-1 and TRBJ2-5, with D perhaps matching TRBD1 (5 bases). V was pared by 4 bases and J by 5 bases, with 14 bases between. The CDR3 totals 13 residues. Germline CDR1 is SQVTM and CDR2 is ANQGSEA.

This clonotype was seen repeatedly, ten times or more. V is TRBV6-2 or TRBV6-3 and J is TRBJ2-7, with 7 bases aligning to TRBD1. The CDR3 totals 14 residues. Unmatched junction bases numbered 10, after V lost 9 bases and J lost 2 bases. Germline V CDR1 and CDR2: MNHEY, SVGEGT. The CDR3 bases are TGTGCCAGACCTCGACAGGGCGCAACCTACGAGCAGTACTTC. Encoded protein: CARPRQGATYEQYF.

The sample holds many counts of this clonotype. This chain links TRBV20-1 with TRBJ1-1; D possibly corresponds to TRBD1 (6 bases). In germline, CDR1 is DFQATT, CDR2 SNEGSKA (reference sequence). V was cut by 6 bases and J by 3 bases, with 11 bases left in between. This CDR3 has 12 residues. The CDR3 DNA sequence: TGCAGTGCGATTACAGGGTACACTGAAGCTTTCTTT. As protein: CSAITGYTEAFF.

As to this clonotype: Without the conserved terminal phenylalanine or tryptophan, this CDR3 likely stems from a read error. CDR3 residues: CASSLEALKGYTI. The DNA for the CDR3 is TGTGCCAGCAGCTTAGAGGCCTTGAAAGGCTACACCATC. The rearrangement joins TRBV7-9 to TRBJ1-2; D is undetermined. In germline, CDR1 is SEHNR, CDR2 FQNEAQ (reference sequence). CDR3 length equals 13 residues. V was pared by 1 base and J by 8 bases, with 11 bases between.

This clonotype was observed at least ten times. The chain couples TRBV11-2 to TRBJ2-7, with 7 bases fitting TRBD1. The ends lost 4 bases at V and 7 bases at J; junction bases unmatched: 13. Germline V lookup: CDR1 SGHAT, CDR2 FQNNGV. CDR3 length: 15 amino acids. The CDR3 reads CASSSFTGEREEQYF. CDR3 DNA sequence: TGTGCCAGCAGCTCATTTACAGGGGAAAGAGAGGAGCAGTACTTC.

This clonotype occurred a few times. The chain combines TRBV11-1 with TRBJ2-1, with 8 bases lining up with TRBD1. After removal of 5 bases from V and 4 bases from J, the junction contained 16 bases not matched to a gene. Germline CDR1 and CDR2: SGHAT and FQDESV (reference sequence). There are 18 residues in the CDR3. The CDR3 sequence: CASSTSRTGWGTYNEQFF. CDR3 DNA sequence: TGTGCCAGCAGCACATCTAGGACAGGGTGGGGTACTTACAATGAGCAGTTCTTC.

This chain joins TRBV9 and TRBJ2-2; D is uncertain. Trimming took 7 bases from V and 7 from J, leaving 11 bases between them. This CDR3 region has 12 residues. CDR1 is SGDLS and CDR2 is YYNGEE in the germline V gene. This CDR3 is CASQTPGGELFF. As DNA, the CDR3 is TGTGCCAGCCAGACCCCAGGCGGGGAGCTGTTTTTT.

The chain joins TRBV7-7 to TRBJ2-1; D unclear. There are 17 residues in the CDR3. Germline loops: CDR1 SSHAT, CDR2 FNYEAQ (reference sequence). With 2 bases removed from V and 5 bases from J, the gap between germline ends came to 19 bases. In nucleotides, the CDR3 is TGTGCCAGCAGCTTATACCCCTTGGGCGAGAACCACAATGAGCAGTTCTTC. Its protein is CASSLYPLGENHNEQFF. The variable domain in full, completed from reference TRBV7-7 and TRBJ2-1, reads GAGVSQSPRYKVTKRGQDVTLRCDPISSHATLYWYQQALGQGPEFLTYFNYEAQPDKSGLPSDRFSAERPEGSISTLTIQRTEQRDSAMYRCASSLYPLGENHNEQFFGPGTRLTVL.

A few counts support this clonotype. This chain uses TRBV20-1 with TRBJ2-7; 11 bases are shared with TRBD1. The ends lost 7 bases at V and 2 bases at J; junction bases unmatched: 4. The CDR3 consists of 13 residues. Looked up from germline, CDR1 is DFQATT and CDR2 is SNEGSKA (reference sequence). The CDR3 is CSVPGQGAYEQYF. CDR3 nucleotide sequence: TGCAGTGTTCCGGGACAGGGGGCCTACGAGCAGTACTTC.

The V and J genes are TRBV5-1 and TRBJ2-3; maybe TRBD2 (5 bases). V lost 0 bases, J lost 2 bases, and 10 bases lay in between. Germline V gene data show CDR1 as SGHRS and CDR2 as YFSETQ. This CDR3 region has 15 residues. The CDR3 DNA reads TGCGCCAGCAGCTTGGCGGGGATTAACACAGATACGCAGTATTTT. Amino acid sequence: CASSLAGINTDTQYF.

This sequence joins TRBV23-1 and TRBJ2-1, with 11 nucleotides matching TRBD2. TRBV23-1 has ORF status, its function being uncertain. The CDR3 has 17 residues. The junction had 6 bases not matched to a gene; V was cut back by 1 base and J by 4 bases. CDR3 bases: TGCGCCAGCAGTCAATTGACTAGCGGGGCTTCATACAATGAGCAGTTCTTC. This sequence encodes CASSQLTSGASYNEQFF.

This clonotype was seen ten or more times. The rearrangement links TRBV7-9 to TRBJ2-3, with 10 bases aligning to TRBD2. The CDR3 consists of 16 residues. The V gene's germline CDR1 is SEHNR and CDR2 FQNEAQ (reference sequence). J gave up 4 bases and V 2 bases, and 6 bases lay outside the gene matches. CDR3 bases: TGTGCCAGCAGCTTACCGTTGAGCGGGGGGGCAGATACGCAGTATTTT. As protein: CASSLPLSGGADTQYF.